This TCR beta chain was found in a study of early T cells in non-severe SARS-CoV-2 infection. At the level of the study: The sequenced material was bulk RNA from unsorted whole blood, and its chains were unpaired. Findings and caveats of the study: Private and CD4 specificities were missed by VDJdb matching, which favored anti-spike CD8 responses.

The CDR3 runs 16 residues. J was trimmed by 1 base and V by 6 bases; bases with no gene match: 11. Germline CDR1 and CDR2: KGHSH and LQKENI. This clonotype has just a few counts. As yet, its antigen is unknown. Individual cDNA molecules each received unique molecular identifiers attached to them. TCRdb processed the 5' RACE reads anew with MiXCR; each CDR3 protein has one entry. The data contain roughly 72,000 distinct CDR3 sequences, around 12% of them singletons. The J gene is TRBJ2-5, the V gene TRBV18; TRBD1 matches at 7 bases. The receptor was derived from an adult who was a healthcare worker with PCR-confirmed SARS-CoV-2 infection or an uninfected control (not recorded which). Sample: whole blood, taken at baseline. The CDR3 sequence is CASSSFRGQTQETQYF. For the CDR3, the DNA is TGTGCCAGCTCTTCCTTCCGGGGACAGACCCAAGAGACCCAGTACTTC.